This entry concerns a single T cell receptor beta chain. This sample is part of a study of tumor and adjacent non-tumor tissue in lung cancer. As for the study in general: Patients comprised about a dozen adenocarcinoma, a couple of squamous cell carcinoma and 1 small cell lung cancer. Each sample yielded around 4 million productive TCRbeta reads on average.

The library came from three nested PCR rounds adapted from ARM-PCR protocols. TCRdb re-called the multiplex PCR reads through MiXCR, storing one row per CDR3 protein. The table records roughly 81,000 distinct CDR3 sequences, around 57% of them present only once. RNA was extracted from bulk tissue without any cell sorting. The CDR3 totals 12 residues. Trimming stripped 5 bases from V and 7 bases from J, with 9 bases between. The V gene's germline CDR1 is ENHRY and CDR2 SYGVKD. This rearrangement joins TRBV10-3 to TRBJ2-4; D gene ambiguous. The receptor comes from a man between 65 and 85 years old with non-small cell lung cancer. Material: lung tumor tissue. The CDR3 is CAISSESNIQYF. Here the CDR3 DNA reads TGTGCCATCAGTTCGGAATCGAACATTCAGTACTTC.